The next 3 T cell receptor beta chains were all read from a single sample in a study of CD8+ T cells in alopecia areata. Once RNA had been extracted, it was reverse transcribed into cDNA to act as the sequencing template. Measured with immunoSEQ multiplex PCR; TCRdb has only the in-frame clones, and not every one. The table shows roughly 150,000 clones, with about three fifths occurring only once. The sample was CD4+ T cells sorted from blood, taken at week 0. These receptors were obtained from a human donor with alopecia areata.

This clone was recorded a few times. This chain connects TRBV5-1 to TRBJ2-2; D is ambiguous. Germline-derived CDR1 and CDR2 are SGHRS and YFSETQ. V was pared by 0 bases and J by 7 bases, with 10 bases between. This CDR3 spans 14 amino acids. The CDR3 protein is CASSLEGKDGELFF. CDR3 DNA sequence: TGCGCCAGCAGCTTGGAAGGGAAGGACGGGGAGCTGTTTTTT.

The gene calls are TRBV29-1 and TRBJ1-1; 9 positions match TRBD1. The CDR3 is made up of 14 amino acids. Trimming took 3 bases from V and 1 from J; bases not matched to a gene: 3. The germline gives CDR1 SQVTM, CDR2 ANQGSEA. For the CDR3, the DNA is TGCAGCGTTGAGGTACAGGGGGCGAACACTGAAGCTTTCTTT. It encodes CSVEVQGANTEAFF.

The rearrangement links TRBV30 to TRBJ1-5; 7 positions agree with TRBD1. CDR1 and CDR2 from the germline V gene are GTSNPN and SVGIG (reference sequence). This CDR3 comprises 13 residues. V lost 1 base and J lost 6; bases outside the gene matches: 3. The CDR3 protein is CAWSGQGSQPQHF. CDR3 bases: TGTGCCTGGAGTGGACAGGGTAGTCAGCCCCAGCATTTT.